This is a list of T cell receptor beta chains from one sample in a study of graft-versus-host responses after intestinal transplantation. Repertoires were generated with immunoSEQ multiplex PCR, while TCRdb's copy carries only in-frame clones and drops some. The data show about 110,000 clones, with around 94% seen just once and approximately 0.25% held by the top ten. No antigen has been identified for these receptors. The input for sequencing was unstimulated CD4+ T cells sorted from spleen or lymph node cells, taken before transplant. These receptors came from a human donor who was the organ donor for an intestinal transplant. Both conserved end residues are part of each CDR3. Fields, in order: CDR3 DNA, CDR3 protein, D gene, J gene, V gene. D genes are given only for firm matches.

DNA: TGTGCCAGCAGTATGGTAGCGGATAGCTCCTACAATGAGCAGTTCTTC; CDR3: CASSMVADSSYNEQFF; D: -; J: TRBJ2-1; V: TRBV7-2
DNA: TGTGCCAGCAGCTCCGGCCCAACGGGACAAGTAAACCACGAGCAGTACTTC; CDR3: CASSSGPTGQVNHEQYF; D: -; J: TRBJ2-7; V: TRBV11-2
DNA: TGTGCCAGCAGCACAGGATCTATCGGTGAAAAACTGTTTTTT; CDR3: CASSTGSIGEKLFF; D: -; J: TRBJ1-4; V: TRBV28
DNA: TGCAGTGCTAGACCCGGAGGACAATGGCATTTT; CDR3: CSARPGGQWHF; D: -; J: TRBJ1-5; V: TRBV20-1
DNA: TGTGCCAGTAGTATAGTGGGCAAGAGCTCCTACAATGAGCAGTTCTTC; CDR3: CASSIVGKSSYNEQFF; D: -; J: TRBJ2-1; V: TRBV19
DNA: TGTGCCAGTAGTCCGAAGGGGGGCCCTGGAAACACCATATATTTT; CDR3: CASSPKGGPGNTIYF; D: -; J: TRBJ1-3; V: TRBV19
DNA: TGTGCCAGTAGTGGGTTAGCGGGTTACAATGAGCAGTTCTTC; CDR3: CASSGLAGYNEQFF; D: TRBD2; J: TRBJ2-1; V: TRBV19
DNA: TGTGCCAGCAGCTTGGGACTAGCGGGAGATACGCAGTATTTT; CDR3: CASSLGLAGDTQYF; D: TRBD2; J: TRBJ2-3; V: TRBV7-7
DNA: TGTGCCAGCAGCTCGACAGTAACCGGGGAGCTGTTTTTT; CDR3: CASSSTVTGELFF; D: -; J: TRBJ2-2; V: TRBV7-2
DNA: TGTGCCAGCAGTCTGGACAGGGGGAGTGGCTACACCTTC; CDR3: CASSLDRGSGYTF; D: TRBD1; J: TRBJ1-2; V: TRBV6-1
DNA: TGCAGTGCTAGTGTGAATGAGCAGTTCTTC; CDR3: CSASVNEQFF; D: -; J: TRBJ2-1; V: TRBV20-1